This T cell receptor beta chain stems from a study of T cells in tuberculosis. The CDR3 is 14 residues long. Germline trimming cut 5 bases from V and 5 bases from J; bases unmatched to any gene: 3. Germline V gene data show CDR1 as MNHEY and CDR2 as SVGAGI. Data came from immunoSEQ multiplex PCR; TCRdb stores just in-frame clones and leaves some out. The table has around 29,000 clones, approximately 93% seen once; the top ten hold 4% to 5.5%. This TCR derives from a donor aged 10 to 29 with latent tuberculosis or without tuberculosis infection. Specimen: PBMCs. The chain carries TRBV6-5 and TRBJ2-7; 13 bases map to TRBD2. The CDR3 nucleotides read TGTGCCAGCAGTAGACTAGCGGGAGGTAACGAGCAGTACTTC. This encodes CASSRLAGGNEQYF.